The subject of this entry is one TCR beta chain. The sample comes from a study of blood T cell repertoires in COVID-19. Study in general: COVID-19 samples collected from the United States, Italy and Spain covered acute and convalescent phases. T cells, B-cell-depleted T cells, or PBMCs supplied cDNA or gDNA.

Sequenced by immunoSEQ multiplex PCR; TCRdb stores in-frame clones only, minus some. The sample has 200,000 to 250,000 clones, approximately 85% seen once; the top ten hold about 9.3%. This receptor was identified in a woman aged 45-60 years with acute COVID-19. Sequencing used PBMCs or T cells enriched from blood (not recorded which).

The CDR3 spells CASSVVGEGEAFF. The CDR3 DNA reads as TGTGCCAGCAGCGTAGTGGGCGAGGGTGAAGCTTTCTTT. This chain joins TRBV9 and TRBJ1-1; no firm D call. CDR3 size: 13 residues. Trimming shortened V by 0 bases and J by 7 bases, and 10 bases separated the two germline ends. Germline-derived CDR1 and CDR2 are SGDLS and YYNGEE. Full variable domain (remainder filled in from reference TRBV9 and TRBJ1-1): DSGVTQTPKHLITATGQRVTLRCSPRSGDLSVYWYQQSLDQGLQFLIQYYNGEERAKGNILERFSAQQFPDLHSELNLSSLELGDSALYFCASSVVGEGEAFFGQGTRLTVV.